The 14 T cell receptor beta chains listed next were all sequenced from one sample in a study of patients and donors after allogeneic stem cell transplantation. In TCRdb, the RT-PCR reads were re-called with MiXCR into one record per CDR3 protein. The repertoire holds about 960,000 distinct CDR3 sequences, with roughly 18% as singletons. The sample taken for sequencing was blood, either unsorted or a sorted T cell fraction (not recorded which). The source is a human donor who was either an allogeneic HSCT recipient or a stem cell or donor lymphocyte infusion donor (not recorded which). It is not recorded whose cells these are; they may come from a transplant donor.

The chain combines TRBV12-3 or TRBV12-4 with TRBJ2-7; 7 bases line up with TRBD2. With 6 bases clipped from V and 6 bases from J, the junction kept 8 bases outside the gene matches. This CDR3 spans 13 amino acids. Here the CDR3 DNA reads TGTGCCAGCAGCCCCTCGACTAGCTCCGAGCAGTACTTC. This translates into CASSPSTSSEQYF.

In its sample, this clonotype was seen many times. V gene TRBV4-3 combines with J gene TRBJ1-5, with a tentative D call TRBD1 (5 bases). The V gene lost 2 bases and the J gene lost 11 bases, with 19 bases spanning the gap. The CDR3 loop spans 15 amino acids. Germline CDR1 is LGHNA and CDR2 is YSLEER. The CDR3 is CASSQSASSGLAQHF. Written as DNA, the CDR3 is TGCGCCAGCAGCCAATCGGCCTCCTCAGGGTTAGCCCAGCATTTT.

The rearrangement links TRBV6-1 to TRBJ1-1, with D unresolved. V was clipped by 5 bases and J by 3 bases, with 10 bases between them. Germline V lookup: CDR1 MNHNS, CDR2 SASEGT. This CDR3 has 13 residues. CDR3 sequence (DNA): TGTGCCAGCAGTAAGAGAAAGGACACTGAAGCTTTCTTT. It specifies CASSKRKDTEAFF.

The table lists this clonotype with a few counts. This chain connects TRBV5-1 to TRBJ2-2; 10 bases are shared with TRBD2. The CDR3 sequence is 15 residues long. Germline CDR1 reads SGHRS; CDR2 reads YFSETQ. The J segment lost 5 bases and the V segment lost 4 bases, leaving 5 bases of the junction unmatched. This chain's CDR3 is CASSPERGGTGELFF. Written as DNA, the CDR3 is TGCGCCAGCAGCCCAGAGCGGGGGGGAACCGGGGAGCTGTTTTTT.

The V call is TRBV20-1, the J call TRBJ2-5, with TRBD1 as a possible D gene (6 bases). The CDR3 consists of 15 residues. CDR1 and CDR2 from the germline V gene are DFQATT and SNEGSKA (reference sequence). Trimming left V 2 bases short and J 5 bases short, with 18 bases between. For the CDR3, the DNA is TGCAGTGCTAGACCCCTCGACAGGTGGTGGGAGACCCAGTACTTC. It is translated as CSARPLDRWWETQYF.

This chain links TRBV4-3 with TRBJ1-1; 7 positions match TRBD1. This CDR3 spans 13 amino acids. Germline CDR1 and CDR2: LGHNA and YSLEER. The V and J ends lost 2 bases and 11 bases, in that order; junction bases with no gene match: 8. The CDR3 loop is CASSQLQGVSAFF. The CDR3 region has the DNA TGCGCCAGCAGCCAACTCCAGGGGGTGTCGGCTTTCTTT.

This clonotype came up a few times. The rearrangement joins TRBV3-1 to TRBJ2-1; no clear D. This CDR3 spans 15 amino acids. Germline V lookup: CDR1 LGHDT, CDR2 YNNKEL (reference sequence). Trimming shortened V by 2 bases and J by 6 bases, and 14 bases separated the two germline ends. CDR3 amino acids: CASSQWIDTSNEQFF. The CDR3 bases are TGTGCCAGCAGCCAATGGATCGACACCTCCAATGAGCAGTTCTTC.

V and J are TRBV7-8 and TRBJ1-2; the D gene is possibly TRBD1 (5 bases). The CDR3 is made up of 15 amino acids. CDR1 is SGHVS and CDR2 is FQNEAQ in the germline V gene. The ends were cut back, 4 bases at V and 2 bases at J, with 14 bases in the middle. CDR3 region: CASSSIEGANYGYTF. CDR3 nucleotide sequence: TGTGCCAGCAGCTCAATCGAAGGGGCCAACTATGGCTACACCTTC.

The chain uses TRBV29-1 and TRBJ2-6; no reliable D call. The CDR3 totals 13 residues. CDR1 SQVTM and CDR2 ANQGSEA come from the germline V gene. Trimming took off 7 bases at V and 0 bases at J, with 7 bases between the two ends. DNA of the CDR3: TGCAGCGCTGAGAGCTCTGGGGCCAACGTCCTGACTTTC. It specifies CSAESSGANVLTF.

This clonotype was counted a few times. The chain couples TRBV5-1 to TRBJ1-6, with D perhaps TRBD1 (5 bases). CDR1 and CDR2 (germline): SGHRS, YFSETQ. The CDR3 runs 16 residues. V gave up 4 bases and J gave up 4 bases, with 15 bases separating them. The CDR3 bases are TGCGCCAGCAGCGGCAGCACAGGAGGATATAATTCACCCCTCCACTTT. Protein: CASSGSTGGYNSPLHF.

This clonotype was picked up a small number of times. This chain links TRBV5-1 with TRBJ2-5; 9 bases agree with TRBD2. Germline V gene lookup returns CDR1 SGHRS and CDR2 YFSETQ. Trimming at V came to 5 bases and at J to 5 bases, leaving 13 bases not matched to a gene. There are 16 residues in the CDR3. The CDR3 sequence is CASRLAAGGPDETQYF. DNA for the CDR3: TGCGCCAGCAGACTGGCGGCGGGAGGGCCTGATGAGACCCAGTACTTC.

This clonotype was seen a few times. CDR3 sequence: CASRVVGDRGDQYF. In nucleotides, the CDR3 is TGTGCCAGCAGAGTTGTTGGAGACAGGGGCGATCAGTACTTC. The chain carries TRBV5-4 and TRBJ2-5; 8 bases fit TRBD1. The junction had 14 bases not matched to a gene; V was cut back by 5 bases and J by 11 bases. The CDR3 contains 14 residues. Germline V CDR1 and CDR2: SGHNT, YYREEE (reference sequence).

This clonotype was found a few times. The rearrangement joins TRBV15 to TRBJ2-3; perhaps TRBD2 as D (6 bases). CDR1 and CDR2 (germline): LNHNV, YYDKDF (reference sequence). Trimming stripped 1 base from V and 1 base from J, with 15 bases between. This CDR3 is 17 amino acids long. CDR3: CATSRGAKSGGTDTQYF. For the CDR3, the DNA is TGTGCCACCAGCAGAGGCGCCAAATCGGGGGGCACAGATACGCAGTATTTT.

This clonotype was observed many times. The chain employs TRBV12-3 or TRBV12-4 and TRBJ2-2; 14 bases fit TRBD2. The CDR3 sequence is 19 residues long. V was pared by 5 bases and J by 4 bases, with 12 bases of the junction left unmatched. CDR3 bases: TGTGCCAGCAGTCCGATGACTAGCGGGAGGGCCAGGGTCACCGGGGAGCTGTTTTTT. Translation gives CASSPMTSGRARVTGELFF.